One and the same sample provided the 26 T cell receptor beta chains below, sequenced in a study of radiotherapy plus CTLA-4 blockade in lung cancer (dated by TCRdb to between 2018 and 2020). Library creation used the immunoSEQ multiplex PCR assay. TCRdb took this table from immuneACCESS and kept in-frame rearrangements with V and J called. Such tables lack part of the clones; where checked against another copy, unresolved V genes explain under half of the gap, and the rest is unexplained. Here the sample has fewer than 100,000 clones; around 78% occur a single time. Of the sample, about 20% falls within the top ten clones. This material consisted of peripheral blood, taken from a patient treated with radiotherapy plus ipilimumab. The receptor set was obtained from a human donor with non-small cell lung cancer whose response to radiotherapy plus ipilimumab could not be evaluated. Some clones in this sample may be carry-over from other donors' samples.

The V gene is TRBV5-1, the J gene TRBJ2-7, with 7 bases aligning to TRBD1. Per the germline V gene, CDR1 is SGHRS and CDR2 is YFSETQ. The CDR3 sequence is 14 residues long. V dropped 1 base and J dropped 5; count of bases not matched to a gene: 6. The CDR3 coding sequence is TGCGCCAGCAGCTTGTTGACAGGGCGGCACGAGCAGTACTTC. Its translation is CASSLLTGRHEQYF.

V usage is TRBV2 and J usage is TRBJ1-6; the D is unclear. Germline V gene data show CDR1 as SNHLY and CDR2 as FYNNEI. The CDR3 extends over 12 amino acids. Trimming cost V 3 bases and J 8 bases, with 5 bases left between them. The CDR3 nucleotides read TGTGCCAGCAGTGATCGGGATTCACCCCTCCACTTT. It is translated as CASSDRDSPLHF.

This clone was recorded only once. The chain joins TRBV5-6 to TRBJ1-1, with TRBD1 identical over 10 bases. CDR1 is SGHDT and CDR2 is YYEEEE in the germline V gene. Unmatched junction bases numbered 9, after V lost 4 bases and J lost 3 bases. The CDR3 covers 16 residues. CDR3 DNA: TGTGCCAGCAGCCCGGACAGGGGGAGGGGGGACACTGAAGCTTTCTTT. Its translation is CASSPDRGRGDTEAFF.

This sequence joins TRBV28 and TRBJ2-7; D might be TRBD1 (5 bases). Per germline, CDR1 MDHEN and CDR2 SYDVKM. Trimming removed 4 bases from V and 4 bases from J, with 14 bases in between. CDR3 length: 14 residues. CDR3 region: CASSSPRQSYEQYF. The CDR3 region has the DNA TGTGCCAGCAGTTCCCCTCGACAGAGTTACGAGCAGTACTTC.

V and J are TRBV11-2 and TRBJ2-2, with 8 positions matching TRBD1. Germline CDR1 reads SGHAT; CDR2 reads FQNNGV. The CDR3 extends over 18 amino acids. V trimming: 1 base; J trimming: 3 bases; junction bases outside the gene matches: 10. The CDR3 reads CASSLVPLRGQYTGELFF. DNA of the CDR3: TGTGCCAGCAGCTTAGTCCCGCTCAGGGGGCAATACACCGGGGAGCTGTTTTTT.

This chain joins TRBV9 and TRBJ1-2, with 10 bases lining up with TRBD1. CDR1 is SGDLS and CDR2 is YYNGEE in the germline V gene. CDR3 size: 15 residues. V lost 0 bases to trimming and J lost 5 bases; unmatched junction nucleotides: 4. The CDR3 nucleotides are TGTGCCAGCAGCGTAGTGACAGGGGGCAGTTATGGCTACACCTTC. Its translation is CASSVVTGGSYGYTF. Drawing the rest from reference TRBV9 and TRBJ1-2, the complete variable domain is DSGVTQTPKHLITATGQRVTLRCSPRSGDLSVYWYQQSLDQGLQFLIQYYNGEERAKGNILERFSAQQFPDLHSELNLSSLELGDSALYFCASSVVTGGSYGYTFGSGTRLTVV.

This clone turned up a few times. J is TRBJ1-3 and V is TRBV18; D may be TRBD1 (5 bases). The germline V gene has CDR1 KGHSH and CDR2 LQKENI. Trimming took 4 bases from V and 0 from J, leaving 13 bases between them. This CDR3 is built from 16 residues. In DNA form, the CDR3 reads TGTGCCAGCTCACTCCGACAGCTAAACTCTGGAAACACCATATATTTT. This encodes CASSLRQLNSGNTIYF.

CDR3: CASSPHSDNTRDSGANVLTF. The CDR3 DNA sequence: TGTGCCAGCAGCCCCCACTCCGACAATACGAGGGACTCTGGGGCCAACGTCCTGACTTTC. The chain joins TRBV6-8 to TRBJ2-6; D perhaps matches TRBD2 (5 bases). The ends were cut back, 6 bases at V and 0 bases at J, with 24 bases in the middle. Germline V gene sequence: CDR1 MNHGY, CDR2 SAAAGT. CDR3 size: 20 residues.

The V and J genes are TRBV7-8 and TRBJ2-1, with 9 bases matching TRBD1. The V gene end was trimmed by 6 bases and the J gene end by 3 bases; junction bases not matched to a gene: 12. The germline V gene has CDR1 SGHVS and CDR2 FQNEAQ. The CDR3 consists of 17 residues. CDR3 nucleotides: TGTGCCAGCAGACTAAGGGCTACAGGGGGCTTCTACAATGAGCAGTTCTTC. Translating gives CASRLRATGGFYNEQFF.

The gene calls are TRBV13 and TRBJ2-7; 12 bases line up with TRBD1. CDR1 and CDR2 (germline): PRHDT, FYEKMQ (reference sequence). With 5 bases clipped from V and 7 bases from J, the junction kept 9 bases outside the gene matches. CDR3 size: 15 residues. This CDR3 reads CASSSRDRGPPEQYF. CDR3 nucleotides: TGTGCCAGCAGCAGCAGGGACAGGGGGCCCCCGGAGCAGTACTTC.

The chain joins TRBV28 to TRBJ1-5, with D uncertain. This CDR3 has 13 residues. Germline loops: CDR1 MDHEN, CDR2 SYDVKM. V lost 7 bases and J lost 7, with 14 bases in between. In DNA, the CDR3 is TGTGCCAGCATTAAGAAGGGAGGCCAGCCCCAGCATTTT. Its protein is CASIKKGGQPQHF.

The rearrangement joins TRBV11-2 to TRBJ1-1; D uncertain. Trimming shortened V by 1 base and J by 3 bases, and 3 bases separated the two germline ends. Per the germline V gene, CDR1 is SGHAT and CDR2 is FQNNGV. The length of the CDR3 is 12 residues. CDR3 bases: TGTGCCAGCAGCTTAGGAGACACTGAAGCTTTCTTT. Its protein product is CASSLGDTEAFF.

The V call is TRBV11-3, the J call TRBJ1-1, with D tentatively TRBD1 (5 bases). Trimming pared 1 base from V and 6 bases from J, leaving 15 bases between. Germline CDR1 reads SGHNT; CDR2 reads YENEEA. The length of the CDR3 is 15 residues. The CDR3 reads CASSLGGSGFAEAFF. DNA of the CDR3: TGTGCCAGCAGCTTAGGGGGCTCGGGTTTCGCTGAAGCTTTCTTT.

This CDR3 is CASSSRREAGELFF. The DNA of the CDR3 is TGTGCCAGCAGCTCACGACGCGAGGCCGGGGAGCTGTTTTTT. The V gene is TRBV9, the J gene TRBJ2-2; D ambiguous. This CDR3 contains 14 residues. V was cut by 4 bases and J by 6 bases, with 13 bases left in between. Germline CDR1 reads SGDLS; CDR2 reads YYNGEE.

The chain couples TRBV16 to TRBJ1-2; perhaps TRBD1 as D (5 bases). The V end lost 4 bases, the J end lost 4 bases, and 22 bases lay between the germline ends. Germline V lookup: CDR1 KGHSY, CDR2 FQNENV. There are 17 residues in the CDR3. The DNA of the CDR3 is TGTGCCAGCAGCCCTTCAATGAATCTTGCAAGGGGCTATGGCTACACCTTC. Protein product: CASSPSMNLARGYGYTF.

This clone was counted only a few times. The J gene is TRBJ2-1, the V gene TRBV13; no firm D call. This CDR3 spans 15 amino acids. The germline V gene encodes CDR1 PRHDT and CDR2 FYEKMQ (reference sequence). The V and J ends lost 3 bases and 3 bases respectively, with 12 bases between them. CDR3 sequence (DNA): TGTGCCAGCAGCTTCCGACAAGGCCACTACAATGAGCAGTTCTTC. Protein: CASSFRQGHYNEQFF.

This chain uses TRBV6-5 with TRBJ2-7, with a weak D call TRBD1 (5 bases). There are 15 residues in the CDR3. CDR1 MNHEY and CDR2 SVGAGI come from the germline V gene. The V gene lost 0 bases and the J gene lost 6 bases, with 15 bases spanning the gap. This CDR3 is CASSYSSARVSEQYF. DNA for the CDR3: TGTGCCAGCAGTTACTCCTCAGCCAGGGTGAGCGAGCAGTACTTC.

This chain joins TRBV5-4 and TRBJ2-7; D ambiguous. Trimming stripped 7 bases from V and 2 bases from J, with 16 bases between. The CDR3 loop spans 14 amino acids. CDR1 is SGHNT and CDR2 is YYREEE in the germline V gene (reference sequence). DNA for the CDR3: TGTGCCAGCGGGTCAGCATCCCAGGCCTACGAGCAGTACTTC. As protein: CASGSASQAYEQYF.

The chain recombines TRBV5-1 with TRBJ2-1; 11 positions agree with TRBD1. The V and J ends lost 6 bases and 7 bases, in that order; junction bases with no gene match: 6. The CDR3 has 14 amino acids. CDR1 SGHRS and CDR2 YFSETQ come from the germline V gene. CDR3 sequence: CASTRTGGENEQFF. In nucleotides, the CDR3 is TGCGCCAGCACCCGGACAGGGGGCGAAAATGAGCAGTTCTTC.

The chain couples TRBV2 to TRBJ2-5; TRBD2 matches at 12 bases. The CDR3 length is 16 residues. The V segment lost 4 bases and the J segment 4 bases; nucleotides outside the gene matches: 7. Per germline, CDR1 SNHLY and CDR2 FYNNEI. The CDR3 sequence is CASSVASGGAGETQYF. In DNA form, the CDR3 reads TGTGCCAGCAGTGTTGCTAGCGGGGGGGCCGGAGAGACCCAGTACTTC.

Only a few counts were recorded for this clone. The chain couples TRBV6-5 to TRBJ1-2, with D unclear. V was shortened by 0 bases and J by 7 bases, with 9 bases between the two germline ends. CDR3 length equals 13 residues. Germline assignment: CDR1 MNHEY and CDR2 SVGAGI. In nucleotides, the CDR3 is TGTGCCAGCAGTTACTCCCTCGTGAGTGGCTACACCTTC. It is translated as CASSYSLVSGYTF.

This chain uses TRBV15 with TRBJ1-5; D is unclear. The CDR3 is made up of 15 amino acids. Germline V gene data show CDR1 as LNHNV and CDR2 as YYDKDF (reference sequence). Trimming took off 1 base at V and 3 bases at J, with 10 bases between the two ends. In DNA, the CDR3 is TGTGCCACCAGCAGAGGGGTAGGAGTCAATCAGCCCCAGCATTTT. Its translation is CATSRGVGVNQPQHF.

This chain links TRBV28 with TRBJ2-1; a weak D match, TRBD1 (6 bases). The CDR3 runs to 15 residues. The germline V gene has CDR1 MDHEN and CDR2 SYDVKM. V was cut by 6 bases and J by 3 bases, with 15 bases left in between. The CDR3 DNA reads as TGTGCCAGCAGCTCCGGCCAGGGGAACTACAATGAGCAGTTCTTC. It translates to CASSSGQGNYNEQFF.

This chain uses TRBV7-6 with TRBJ1-3; TRBD1 agrees at 8 bases. V lost 5 bases to trimming and J lost 2 bases; unmatched junction nucleotides: 2. Germline lookup yields CDR1 SGHVS and CDR2 FNYEAQ. This CDR3 comprises 14 residues. This CDR3 is CASSLQGAGNTIYF. The CDR3 DNA is TGTGCCAGCAGCCTACAGGGGGCTGGAAACACCATATATTTT.

The chain recombines TRBV2 with TRBJ2-2, with 9 bases matching TRBD2. J gave up 7 bases and V 4 bases, and 10 bases lay outside the gene matches. CDR1 is SNHLY, CDR2 FYNNEI, per germline. The CDR3 has 16 amino acids. The DNA for the CDR3 is TGTGCCAGCAGTGTGCTAGCGGGGCGCCATGGCGGGGAGCTGTTTTTT. It specifies CASSVLAGRHGGELFF.

This clone was seen just once. J is TRBJ1-2 and V is TRBV7-3, with D tentatively TRBD1 (5 bases). The CDR3 contains 14 residues. The germline V and J ends were trimmed by 5 bases and 7 bases, with 17 bases remaining between them. Per the germline V gene, CDR1 is SGHTA and CDR2 is FQGTGA. In nucleotides, the CDR3 is TGTGCCAGCAGCCCCGGTTCCGGGCAGGGTGGCTACACCTTC. Amino acids: CASSPGSGQGGYTF. Looking up the rest from reference TRBV7-3 and TRBJ1-2 gives the full variable domain: GAGVSQTPSNKVTEKGKYVELRCDPISGHTALYWYRQSLGQGPEFLIYFQGTGAADDSGLPNDRFFAVRPEGSVSTLKIQRTERGDSAVYLCASSPGSGQGGYTFGSGTRLTVV.